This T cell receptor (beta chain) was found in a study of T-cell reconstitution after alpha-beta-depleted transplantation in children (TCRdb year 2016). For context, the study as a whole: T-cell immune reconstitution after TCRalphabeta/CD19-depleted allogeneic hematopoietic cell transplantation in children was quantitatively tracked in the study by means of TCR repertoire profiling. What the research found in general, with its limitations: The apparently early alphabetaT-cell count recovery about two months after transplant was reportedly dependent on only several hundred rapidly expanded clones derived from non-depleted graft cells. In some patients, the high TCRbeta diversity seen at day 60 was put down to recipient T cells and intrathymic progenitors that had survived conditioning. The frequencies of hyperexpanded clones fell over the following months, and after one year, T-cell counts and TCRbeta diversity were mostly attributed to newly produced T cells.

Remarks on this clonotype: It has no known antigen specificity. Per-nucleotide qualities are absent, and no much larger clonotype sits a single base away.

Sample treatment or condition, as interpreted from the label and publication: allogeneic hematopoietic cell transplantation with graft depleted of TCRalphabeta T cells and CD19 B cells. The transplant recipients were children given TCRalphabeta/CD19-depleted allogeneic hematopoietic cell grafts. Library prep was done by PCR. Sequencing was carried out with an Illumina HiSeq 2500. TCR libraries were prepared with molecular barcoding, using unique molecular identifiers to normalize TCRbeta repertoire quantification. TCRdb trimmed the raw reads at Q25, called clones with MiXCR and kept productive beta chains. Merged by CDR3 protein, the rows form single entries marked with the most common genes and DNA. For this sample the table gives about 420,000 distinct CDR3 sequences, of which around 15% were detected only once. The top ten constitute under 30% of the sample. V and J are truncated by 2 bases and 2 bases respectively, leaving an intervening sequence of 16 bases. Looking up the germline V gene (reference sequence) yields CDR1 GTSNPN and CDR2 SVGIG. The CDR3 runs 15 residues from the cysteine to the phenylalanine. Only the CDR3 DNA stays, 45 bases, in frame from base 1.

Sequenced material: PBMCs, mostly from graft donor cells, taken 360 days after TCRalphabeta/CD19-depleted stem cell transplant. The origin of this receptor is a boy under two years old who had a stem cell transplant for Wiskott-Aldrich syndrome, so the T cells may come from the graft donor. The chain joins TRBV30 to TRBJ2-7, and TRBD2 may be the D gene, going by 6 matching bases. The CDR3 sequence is CAWSHTGTRPYEQYF. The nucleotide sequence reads TGTGCCTGGAGTCATACCGGGACTCGGCCCTACGAGCAGTACTTC. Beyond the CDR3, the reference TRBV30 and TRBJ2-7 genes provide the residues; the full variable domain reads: SQTIHQWPATLVQPVGSPLSLECTVEGTSNPNLYWYRQAAGRGLQLLFYSVGIGQISSEVPQNLSASRPQDRQFILSSKKLLLSDSGFYLCAWSHTGTRPYEQYFGPGTRLTVT.